The 22 T cell receptor beta chains presented below share a single source sample, sequenced in a study of blood T cell repertoires in COVID-19 (dated by TCRdb to 2018 to 2021). Receptor libraries were prepared by the immunoSEQ multiplex PCR assay. The table was pulled from immuneACCESS by TCRdb, which kept in-frame rearrangements only. Such tables lose some clones; where checked, under half of the loss comes from unresolved V genes, and the rest has no known cause. The sample table lists around 250,000 clones, approximately 89% of them with a count of one. The ten biggest clones cover 2.8% of the sample. Sequencing was done on a sample of PBMCs or T cells enriched from blood (not recorded which). All receptors derive from a man aged 40-49 years who had been exposed to COVID-19.

The chain combines TRBV28 with TRBJ2-7; D might be TRBD1 (5 bases). Trimming left V 5 bases short and J 3 bases short, with 8 bases between. Germline V gene sequence: CDR1 MDHEN, CDR2 SYDVKM. The CDR3 is 12 amino acids. The CDR3 sequence: CASSPDSYEQYF. The CDR3 bases are TGTGCCAGCAGTCCCGACAGCTACGAGCAGTACTTC. Filled out from reference TRBV28 and TRBJ2-7, the complete variable domain reads DVKVTQSSRYLVKRTGEKVFLECVQDMDHENMFWYRQDPGLGLRLIYFSYDVKMKEKGDIPEGYSVSREKKERFSLILESASTNQTSMYLCASSPDSYEQYFGPGTRLTVT.

The chain combines TRBV28 with TRBJ2-4, with 7 bases identical to TRBD2. Germline assignment: CDR1 MDHEN and CDR2 SYDVKM. J lost 0 bases, V lost 4 bases, and 9 bases had no gene match. There are 17 residues in the CDR3. The CDR3 region is CASSSNELALAKNIQYF. DNA for the CDR3: TGTGCCAGCAGTTCGAACGAACTAGCGCTAGCCAAAAACATTCAGTACTTC.

This clone came up a few times. The CDR3 DNA sequence: TGTGCCAGCAGCGTTAGTGTAGGACAGTCGATAACCGAGCAGTACTTC. This sequence encodes CASSVSVGQSITEQYF. The rearrangement joins TRBV9 to TRBJ2-7; possibly TRBD1 for D (6 bases). The CDR3 totals 16 residues. Deletions cut 2 bases from V and 6 bases from J, with 21 bases between. Germline values: CDR1 SGDLS, CDR2 YYNGEE.

This sequence joins TRBV9 and TRBJ1-6; tentatively, D is TRBD1 (5 bases). Germline V gives CDR1 SGDLS, CDR2 YYNGEE. V shed 4 bases and J shed 10 bases, with 15 bases lying between them. The CDR3 is made up of 14 amino acids. The CDR3 protein is CASSLGGGNSPLHF. CDR3 in DNA: TGTGCCAGCAGCCTCGGGGGGGGGAACTCACCCCTCCACTTT.

J is TRBJ2-7 and V is TRBV5-5; D not certain. The V gene's germline CDR1 is SGHKS and CDR2 YYEKEE (reference sequence). The V end was cut by 0 bases, the J end by 7 bases, with 14 bases between. The CDR3 is 14 amino acids. CDR3 bases: TGTGCCAGCAGCTTGGCGGGTATGGGTTGGGAGCAGTACTTC. Translated, it gives CASSLAGMGWEQYF. Drawing the rest from reference TRBV5-5 and TRBJ2-7, the complete variable domain is DAGVTQSPTHLIKTRGQQVTLRCSPISGHKSVSWYQQVLGQGPQFIFQYYEKEERGRGNFPDRFSARQFPNYSSELNVNALLLGDSALYLCASSLAGMGWEQYFGPGTRLTVT.

This rearrangement joins TRBV9 to TRBJ2-6; 11 bases fit TRBD2. Trimming took 4 bases from V and 0 from J; bases not matched to a gene: 6. Germline CDR1 is SGDLS and CDR2 is YYNGEE. The CDR3 loop spans 18 amino acids. CDR3 loop: CASSLTTSGDSGANVLTF. The CDR3 DNA follows: TGTGCCAGCAGCCTAACGACTAGCGGGGACTCTGGGGCCAACGTCCTGACTTTC.

This chain uses TRBV5-4 with TRBJ2-3, with D perhaps matching TRBD2 (6 bases). The germline CDR1 and CDR2 sequences are SGHNT and YYREEE (reference sequence). This CDR3 spans 13 amino acids. Trimming cost V 7 bases and J 2 bases, with 11 bases left between them. Here the CDR3 reads CASATGVTDTQYF. Here the CDR3 DNA reads TGTGCCAGCGCTACGGGGGTCACAGATACGCAGTATTTT.

The V call is TRBV11-1, the J call TRBJ2-1; perhaps TRBD1 as D (5 bases). This CDR3 comprises 15 residues. Looked up from germline, CDR1 is SGHAT and CDR2 is FQDESV (reference sequence). Trimming left V 0 bases short and J 3 bases short, with 9 bases between. The CDR3 protein is CASSLAGAGYNEQFF. The CDR3 DNA follows: TGTGCCAGCAGCTTAGCAGGGGCCGGCTACAATGAGCAGTTCTTC.

The rearrangement joins TRBV28 to TRBJ1-1, with TRBD1 matching 8 bases. V shed 7 bases and J 4 bases; nucleotides not matched to a gene: 8. This CDR3 has 14 amino acids. Germline V gives CDR1 MDHEN, CDR2 SYDVKM. The CDR3 nucleotides read TGTGCCAGCACCTCTGGACAGGGAGTCACTGAAGCTTTCTTT. It translates to CASTSGQGVTEAFF.

The chain joins TRBV6-5 to TRBJ2-2; D is possibly TRBD2 (6 bases). Germline V gene data show CDR1 as MNHEY and CDR2 as SVGAGI. The V and J ends lost 0 bases and 2 bases respectively, with 10 bases between them. The CDR3 has 16 amino acids. CDR3 in amino acids: CASSYSTGLNTGELFF. Written as DNA, the CDR3 is TGTGCCAGCAGTTACTCGACGGGACTTAACACCGGGGAGCTGTTTTTT.

The V call is TRBV6-1, the J call TRBJ1-6; the D gene is possibly TRBD1 (6 bases). This CDR3 has 14 residues. CDR1 is MNHNS and CDR2 is SASEGT in the germline V gene. V lost 1 base, J lost 10 bases, and 11 bases lay in between. CDR3 bases: TGTGCCAGCAGTGAAGGGGGAGGGGGATCACCCCTCCACTTT. Translating it yields CASSEGGGGSPLHF.

This clone was detected only once. Compared with germline, one end of the junction differs, possibly owing to a read error. V gene TRBV19 combines with J gene TRBJ2-1, with 8 nucleotides matching TRBD2. Germline assignment: CDR1 LNHDA and CDR2 SQIVND (reference sequence). This CDR3 contains 13 residues. DNA for the CDR3: TGTGCTAGTAACCCCGGACTAGCAAATGAGCAGTTCTTC. Amino acids: CASNPGLANEQFF.

This clone was observed once. V and J are TRBV7-9 and TRBJ2-1; D perhaps matches TRBD2 (7 bases). The CDR3 contains 16 residues. Germline CDR1 reads SEHNR; CDR2 reads FQNEAQ (reference sequence). Trimming removed 4 bases at V and 4 bases at J, with 17 bases between. In DNA form, the CDR3 reads TGTGCCAGCAGCTCCTTGGGGGCTAGCGGATACAATGAGCAGTTCTTC. Translated: CASSSLGASGYNEQFF.

The chain is built from TRBV6-1 and TRBJ1-5, with D possibly matching TRBD1 (6 bases). There are 14 residues in the CDR3. V gave up 3 bases and J gave up 7 bases, with 13 bases separating them. CDR1 and CDR2 from the germline V gene are MNHNS and SASEGT. CDR3 loop: CASSDLKGGQPQHF. Written as DNA, the CDR3 is TGTGCCAGCAGTGACCTTAAAGGGGGACAGCCCCAGCATTTT.

This rearrangement joins TRBV7-2 to TRBJ2-7, with a tentative D call TRBD2 (6 bases). Trimming shortened V by 5 bases and J by 4 bases, and 12 bases separated the two germline ends. From germline, CDR1 is SGHTA and CDR2 FQGNSA. The CDR3 loop spans 13 amino acids. The CDR3 bases are TGTGCCAGCAGCCGACCGGGACTTTACGAGCAGTACTTC. Amino acids: CASSRPGLYEQYF.

The chain has TRBV18 and TRBJ2-1; the D gene is possibly TRBD2 (7 bases). V was cut by 5 bases and J by 2 bases, with 16 bases left in between. The CDR3 runs 16 residues. Germline V CDR1 and CDR2: KGHSH, LQKENI. DNA of the CDR3: TGTGCCAGCTCATACGGGGGCGGGAGCACCTACAATGAGCAGTTCTTC. Translated: CASSYGGGSTYNEQFF.

This rearrangement joins TRBV24-1 to TRBJ1-6; D remains ambiguous. CDR3 length: 10 amino acids. The germline V gene has CDR1 KGHDR and CDR2 SFDVKD. The V end was cut by 7 bases, the J end by 13 bases, with 7 bases between. CDR3 nucleotides: TGTGCCACCAGGGGCGTCCCCCTCCACTTT. Translating gives CATRGVPLHF.

This chain joins TRBV10-3 and TRBJ1-2; weak D call: TRBD1 (5 bases). The germline V gene has CDR1 ENHRY and CDR2 SYGVKD. Trimming took off 6 bases at V and 8 bases at J, with 22 bases between the two ends. CDR3 length: 15 amino acids. Written as DNA, the CDR3 is TGTGCCATCAGGAAAGGGGAGGAACCGATGCTGGGCTACACCTTC. Translated: CAIRKGEEPMLGYTF.

The chain couples TRBV27 to TRBJ1-5; TRBD1 agrees at 10 bases. This CDR3 has 14 residues. The J segment lost 6 bases and the V segment lost 5 bases, leaving 4 bases of the junction unmatched. The germline CDR1 and CDR2 sequences are MNHEY and SMNVEV (reference sequence). The CDR3 protein is CASSRDRGIQPQHF. The CDR3 nucleotides are TGTGCCAGCAGTAGGGACAGGGGTATTCAGCCCCAGCATTTT.

The chain recombines TRBV21-1 with TRBJ1-6; the table names TRBD1, a call not compared with the DNA. TRBV21-1 is termed a pseudogene. This CDR3 has 19 residues. The CDR3, as DNA: TGTGCCAGCAGCCCGACATGCCCTGAGTCGACAGGGTATAATTCACCCCTCCACTTT. This translates into CASSPTCPESTGYNSPLHF.

The J gene is TRBJ2-3, the V gene TRBV28; maybe TRBD2 (6 bases). V was cut by 4 bases and J by 3 bases, with 11 bases left in between. Germline values: CDR1 MDHEN, CDR2 SYDVKM. This CDR3 is built from 14 residues. The CDR3 DNA sequence: TGTGCCAGCAGTTCTCCAAGCGGGACAGATACGCAGTATTTT. Translated: CASSSPSGTDTQYF.

Concerning this clone itself: Other nucleotide sequences from this sample produce the same CDR3. The chain has TRBV5-1 and TRBJ1-4; unclear D gene. The germline V and J ends were trimmed by 5 bases and 4 bases, with 15 bases remaining between them. In germline, CDR1 is SGHRS, CDR2 YFSETQ. The CDR3 length is 15 residues. The CDR3 DNA is TGCGCCAGCAGTCTGGCAGCGGGAAATAATGAAAAACTGTTTTTT. As protein: CASSLAAGNNEKLFF.